This T cell receptor (beta chain) stems from a study of response to subunit inactivated influenza vaccine. Study-wide points: Each seasonal influenza vaccination recruits few new T cells, the authors suggested.

TCRdb used MiXCR to reprocess the RT-PCR reads, holding one entry per CDR3 protein. The table records a few hundred thousand distinct CDR3 sequences, around 15% of them present only once. As for this clonotype: Antigen specificity is unknown.

Germline values: CDR1 LGHDT, CDR2 YNNKEL (reference sequence). V was trimmed by 4 bases and J by 4 bases, leaving 17 bases between them. This CDR3 comprises 15 residues. The receptor comes from a man aged 45-60 years who received an inactivated influenza vaccine. The chain has TRBV3-1 and TRBJ2-7; either TRBD1 or TRBD2 may supply D (7 bases each). The sample in question was PBMCs from blood, obtained roughly 13 days after vaccination. The CDR3 sequence is CASSPGGALSYEQYF. The CDR3 nucleotides are TGTGCCAGCAGCCCAGGGGGGGCTCTATCGTACGAGCAGTACTTC.